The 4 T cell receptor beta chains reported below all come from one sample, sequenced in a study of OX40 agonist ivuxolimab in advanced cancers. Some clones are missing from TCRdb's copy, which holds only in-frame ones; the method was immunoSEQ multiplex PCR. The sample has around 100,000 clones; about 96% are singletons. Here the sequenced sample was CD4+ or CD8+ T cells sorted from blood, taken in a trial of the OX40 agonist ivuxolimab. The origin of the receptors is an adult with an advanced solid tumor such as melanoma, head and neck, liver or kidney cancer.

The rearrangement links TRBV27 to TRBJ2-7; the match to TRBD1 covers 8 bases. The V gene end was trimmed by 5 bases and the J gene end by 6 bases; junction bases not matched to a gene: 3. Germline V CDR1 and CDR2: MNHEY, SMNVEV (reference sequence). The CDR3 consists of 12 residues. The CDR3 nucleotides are TGTGCCAGCAGTCCGGACAGGGTCGAGCAGTACTTC. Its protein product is CASSPDRVEQYF.

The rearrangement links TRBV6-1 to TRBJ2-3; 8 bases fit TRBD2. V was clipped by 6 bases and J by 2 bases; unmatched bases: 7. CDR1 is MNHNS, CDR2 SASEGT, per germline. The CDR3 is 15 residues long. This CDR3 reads CASSLLAEATDTQYF. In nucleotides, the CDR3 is TGTGCCAGCAGCCTACTAGCGGAAGCCACAGATACGCAGTATTTT.

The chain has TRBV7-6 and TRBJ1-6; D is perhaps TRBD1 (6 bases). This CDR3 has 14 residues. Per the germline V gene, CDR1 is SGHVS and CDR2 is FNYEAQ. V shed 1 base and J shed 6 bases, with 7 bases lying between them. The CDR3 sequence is CASSLEGGNSPLHF. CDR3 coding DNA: TGTGCCAGCAGCTTAGAGGGGGGTAATTCACCCCTCCACTTT.

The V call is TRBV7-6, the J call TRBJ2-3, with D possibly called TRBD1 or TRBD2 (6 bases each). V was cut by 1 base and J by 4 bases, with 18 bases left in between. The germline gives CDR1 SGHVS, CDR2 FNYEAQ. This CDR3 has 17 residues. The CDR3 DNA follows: TGTGCCAGCAGCTTAGAGTGGTCCGGGGGCAAGTCAGATACGCAGTATTTT. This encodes CASSLEWSGGKSDTQYF.